Below, 28 T cell receptor beta chains from the same sample are listed, as sequenced in a study of blood T cell repertoires in COVID-19. Some clones are missing from TCRdb's copy, which holds only in-frame ones; the method was immunoSEQ multiplex PCR. Of about 300,000 clones listed, roughly 89% are singletons. Sequenced input: PBMCs or T cells enriched from blood (not recorded which). These receptors were collected from a woman aged 45-65 years who had been exposed to COVID-19.

The V gene is TRBV4-1, the J gene TRBJ2-7, with D possibly TRBD2 on 6 matching bases. CDR3 length: 15 residues. CDR1 is MGHRA and CDR2 is YSYEKL in the germline V gene. V shed 1 base and J shed 0 bases, with 10 bases lying between them. CDR3 DNA: TGCGCCAGCAGCCAAGCGGGGGTGAACTCCTACGAGCAGTACTTC. Translated, it gives CASSQAGVNSYEQYF.

This clone was detected once. The chain employs TRBV4-1 and TRBJ2-7; 8 nucleotides line up with TRBD1. The CDR3 loop spans 16 amino acids. V was pared by 2 bases and J by 3 bases, with 9 bases of the junction left unmatched. The germline CDR1 and CDR2 sequences are MGHRA and YSYEKL. Written as DNA, the CDR3 is TGCGCCAGCAGCCAACCCGGACAGGGAGAAATCTACGAGCAGTACTTC. This gives the protein CASSQPGQGEIYEQYF.

The chain uses TRBV3-1 (or the pseudogene TRBV3-2) and TRBJ1-2; TRBD1 aligns across 9 bases. Germline V gene lookup returns CDR1 LGHDT and CDR2 YNNKEL (reference sequence). This CDR3 has 13 residues. The CDR3 DNA is TGTGCTTCGGGGGACAGGGAAACCTATGGCTACACCTTC. Its protein product is CASGDRETYGYTF.

J is TRBJ1-5 and V is TRBV21-1; no check of the table's D call, TRBD1, against the DNA was made. TRBV21-1 is given as a pseudogene. This CDR3 contains 16 residues. The CDR3 spells CASSKAVTGGNQPQHF. CDR3 sequence (DNA): TGTGCCAGCAGCAAAGCCGTGACAGGGGGCAATCAGCCCCAGCATTTT.

The rearrangement joins TRBV6-1 to TRBJ1-3; D is unresolved. CDR1 MNHNS and CDR2 SASEGT come from the germline V gene. V lost 2 bases and J lost 0, with 8 bases in between. This CDR3 spans 15 amino acids. The CDR3, as DNA: TGTGCCAGCAGTGAATCAGGCTACTCTGGAAACACCATATATTTT. Residues: CASSESGYSGNTIYF.

This sequence joins TRBV3-1 (or the pseudogene TRBV3-2) and TRBJ1-2; 10 nucleotides agree with TRBD1. With 3 bases clipped from V and 4 bases from J, the junction kept 5 bases outside the gene matches. The CDR3 covers 15 residues. The germline gives CDR1 LGHDT, CDR2 YNNKEL (reference sequence). CDR3 DNA sequence: TGTGCCAGCAGCCATCGACAGGGGGCAAGCTATGGCTACACCTTC. This sequence encodes CASSHRQGASYGYTF.

The genes are TRBV5-8 and TRBJ1-2; D is uncertain. The germline CDR1 and CDR2 sequences are SGHTS and YDEGEE. The CDR3 spans 14 residues. Trimming took 0 bases from V and 2 from J, leaving 8 bases between them. The CDR3 loop is CASSLVGANYGYTF. In DNA form, the CDR3 reads TGTGCCAGCAGCTTGGTTGGAGCAAACTATGGCTACACCTTC. Full variable domain (outside the CDR3, taken from reference TRBV5-8 and TRBJ1-2): EAGVTQSPTHLIKTRGQQATLRCSPISGHTSVYWYQQALGLGLQFLLWYDEGEERNRGNFPPRFSGRQFPNYSSELNVNALELEDSALYLCASSLVGANYGYTFGSGTRLTVV.

This clone was observed once. The gene calls are TRBV10-3 and TRBJ1-2; 9 nucleotides match TRBD1. The V gene's germline CDR1 is ENHRY and CDR2 SYGVKD. With 4 bases clipped from V and 7 bases from J, the junction kept 10 bases outside the gene matches. The CDR3 has 15 amino acids. The CDR3 region is CAISAMTGTGTGYTF. CDR3 sequence (DNA): TGTGCCATCAGTGCCATGACCGGGACAGGGACTGGCTACACCTTC.

The chain carries TRBV7-2 and TRBJ2-1; 10 bases align to TRBD2. Per germline, CDR1 SGHTA and CDR2 FQGNSA. V was pared by 1 base and J by 2 bases, with 5 bases of the junction left unmatched. The CDR3 contains 17 residues. The DNA of the CDR3 is TGTGCCAGCAGCTTAGGGGGGCTAGCGGGGGCCTACAATGAGCAGTTCTTC. It is translated as CASSLGGLAGAYNEQFF.

This clone was detected only a few times. The rearrangement uses TRBV7-8 and TRBJ1-2; the match to TRBD1 covers 8 bases. The CDR3 runs 15 residues. V shed 5 bases, J shed 0 bases, and the junction held 5 bases outside the gene matches. Germline lookup yields CDR1 SGHVS and CDR2 FQNEAQ. CDR3 sequence: CASSLGQGANYGYTF. In nucleotides, the CDR3 is TGTGCCAGCAGCCTCGGACAGGGAGCTAACTATGGCTACACCTTC.

This clone appeared once. This sequence joins TRBV28 and TRBJ1-2; 8 bases match TRBD1. V lost 11 bases and J lost 7; bases outside the gene matches: 9. CDR1 and CDR2 from the germline V gene are MDHEN and SYDVKM. The CDR3 has 12 residues. The CDR3 nucleotides read TGTGCCGGATGGACAGGGATTAGTGGCTACACCTTC. Translation gives CAGWTGISGYTF.

This rearrangement joins TRBV5-1 to TRBJ2-5, with a weak D call TRBD2 (7 bases). Germline values: CDR1 SGHRS, CDR2 YFSETQ. The CDR3 is made up of 17 amino acids. The V gene lost 0 bases and the J gene lost 1 base, with 16 bases spanning the gap. The chain's CDR3 is CASSLEYGGGPQETQYF. CDR3 sequence (DNA): TGCGCCAGCAGCTTGGAGTATGGGGGGGGCCCCCAAGAGACCCAGTACTTC.

This clone came up once. The chain carries TRBV29-1 and TRBJ2-1; TRBD1 matches at 10 bases. Germline V gives CDR1 SQVTM, CDR2 ANQGSEA. The CDR3 length is 14 residues. V lost 7 bases, J lost 8 bases, and 11 bases stayed unmatched. CDR3 protein: CSARTGTGADEQFF. The CDR3 DNA follows: TGCAGCGCCCGAACCGGGACAGGGGCGGATGAGCAGTTCTTC.

The chain links TRBV7-9 to TRBJ2-2; 8 bases are shared with TRBD1. The V segment lost 5 bases and the J segment 4 bases; nucleotides outside the gene matches: 6. Per germline, CDR1 SEHNR and CDR2 FQNEAQ (reference sequence). The CDR3 extends over 15 amino acids. Here the CDR3 DNA reads TGTGCCAGCAGCCCGGACAGGGTCTCCACCGGGGAGCTGTTTTTT. Its protein product is CASSPDRVSTGELFF.

V usage is TRBV5-1 and J usage is TRBJ2-1; 11 bases align to TRBD2. Germline assignment: CDR1 SGHRS and CDR2 YFSETQ. The CDR3 runs to 15 residues. V lost 4 bases and J lost 7; bases outside the gene matches: 7. As DNA, the CDR3 is TGCGCCAGCAGCACCCCTAGCGGGGGGATGAATGAGCAGTTCTTC. Its translation is CASSTPSGGMNEQFF.

J is TRBJ1-2 and V is TRBV30; perhaps TRBD1 as D (6 bases). Germline CDR1 is GTSNPN and CDR2 is SVGIG (reference sequence). The CDR3 is made up of 13 amino acids. The ends were cut back, 1 base at V and 0 bases at J, with 6 bases in the middle. For the CDR3, the DNA is TGTGCCTGGAGTGGGACAGCTAACTATGGCTACACCTTC. It yields the protein CAWSGTANYGYTF.

In its sample, this clone was seen once. The chain employs TRBV4-1 and TRBJ2-7, with a weak D call TRBD1 (6 bases). This CDR3 has 16 residues. Germline loops: CDR1 MGHRA, CDR2 YSYEKL. V gave up 3 bases and J gave up 4 bases, with 19 bases separating them. Written as DNA, the CDR3 is TGCGCCAGCAGCCAGGACCGGTACAGGGTGCTGTACGAGCAGTACTTC. As protein: CASSQDRYRVLYEQYF.

This clone appeared once. The CDR3 loop reads CASSPLGDSLYEQYF. CDR3 DNA: TGTGCCAGCAGCCCACTTGGGGACAGCTTATACGAGCAGTACTTC. The rearrangement joins TRBV7-8 to TRBJ2-7; 7 nucleotides match TRBD1. The CDR3 has 15 residues. V gave up 5 bases and J gave up 4 bases; unmatched junction bases: 11. CDR1 and CDR2 from the germline V gene are SGHVS and FQNEAQ.

The chain uses TRBV11-2 and TRBJ2-7; D not certain. The CDR3 runs 15 residues. Germline V gene sequence: CDR1 SGHAT, CDR2 FQNNGV. V lost 3 bases, J lost 3 bases, and 15 bases lay in between. The CDR3: CASSFTVLGRYEQYF. The CDR3 region has the DNA TGTGCCAGCAGCTTTACAGTTCTGGGCCGCTACGAGCAGTACTTC.

The gene calls are TRBV21-1 and TRBJ1-2; TRBD1 is taken as the D call from the table, unchecked against the DNA. TRBV21-1 is a documented pseudogene. This CDR3 region has 14 residues. The CDR3: CASSHPAANYGYTF. As DNA, the CDR3 is TGTGCCAGCAGCCACCCCGCAGCTAACTATGGCTACACCTTC.

The chain recombines TRBV3-1 (or the pseudogene TRBV3-2) with TRBJ1-2; D is perhaps TRBD1 (5 bases). The V gene lost 1 base and the J gene lost 0 bases, with 9 bases spanning the gap. This CDR3 spans 15 amino acids. Germline V gene sequence: CDR1 LGHDT, CDR2 YNNKEL (reference sequence). The CDR3 region is CASSQGGLSNYGYTF. The CDR3 nucleotides are TGTGCCAGCAGCCAAGGGGGACTTTCTAACTATGGCTACACCTTC.

The chain uses TRBV7-2 and TRBJ1-1; TRBD1 might be the D (6 bases). Trimming left V 6 bases short and J 3 bases short, with 11 bases between. Germline CDR1 and CDR2: SGHTA and FQGNSA. The CDR3 totals 13 residues. For the CDR3, the DNA is TGTGCCAGCAGTCCCCACAGGGACACTGAAGCTTTCTTT. It encodes CASSPHRDTEAFF. The complete variable domain, with remaining parts taken from reference TRBV7-2 and TRBJ1-1, reads GAGVSQSPSNKVTEKGKDVELRCDPISGHTALYWYRQSLGQGLEFLIYFQGNSAPDKSGLPSDRFSAERTGGSVSTLTIQRTQQEDSAVYLCASSPHRDTEAFFGQGTRLTVV.

The V call is TRBV7-2, the J call TRBJ1-3, with a weak D call TRBD1 (5 bases). Germline-derived CDR1 and CDR2 are SGHTA and FQGNSA. There are 13 residues in the CDR3. V was shortened by 2 bases and J by 4 bases, with 6 bases between the two germline ends. The DNA for the CDR3 is TGTGCCAGCAGCTTAAACAGGGGAAACACCATATATTTT. It encodes CASSLNRGNTIYF.

This clone has just one count. The chain combines TRBV4-1 with TRBJ1-2; D unclear. V was cut by 0 bases and J by 4 bases, with 9 bases left in between. Germline V gene data show CDR1 as MGHRA and CDR2 as YSYEKL. The CDR3 runs 14 residues. The DNA of the CDR3 is TGCGCCAGCAGCCAAGATGTGAGGGTCTATGGCTACACCTTC. It yields the protein CASSQDVRVYGYTF.

For the CDR3, the DNA is TGTGCCAGCAGTGAGGACAGGGTGGAGACCCAGTACTTC. It yields the protein CASSEDRVETQYF. The rearrangement uses TRBV2 and TRBJ2-5; 8 positions match TRBD1. The junction had 2 bases not matched to a gene; V was cut back by 3 bases and J by 5 bases. The CDR3 is made up of 13 amino acids. Germline V CDR1 and CDR2: SNHLY, FYNNEI.

The chain is built from TRBV21-1 and TRBJ2-7; the table's D gene call, TRBD1, was not cross checked with the DNA. TRBV21-1 is marked as a pseudogene. The CDR3 is 16 residues long. In DNA form, the CDR3 reads TGTGCCAGCAGCAAAGAAGGACAGGGTAGCGCCTACGAGCAGTACTTC. This encodes CASSKEGQGSAYEQYF.

V gene TRBV7-9 combines with J gene TRBJ2-7; D may be TRBD2 (5 bases). The CDR3 is 14 residues long. V shed 5 bases and J shed 0 bases, with 11 bases lying between them. The germline V gene has CDR1 SEHNR and CDR2 FQNEAQ (reference sequence). The CDR3 loop is CASSPRGNSYEQYF. In DNA form, the CDR3 reads TGTGCCAGCAGCCCCAGAGGGAACTCCTACGAGCAGTACTTC. Using reference TRBV7-9 and TRBJ2-7 for the parts outside the CDR3, the full variable domain is DTGVSQNPRHKITKRGQNVTFRCDPISEHNRLYWYRQTLGQGPEFLTYFQNEAQLEKSRLLSDRFSAERPKGSFSTLEIQRTEQGDSAMYLCASSPRGNSYEQYFGPGTRLTVT.

The gene calls are TRBV5-8 and TRBJ2-3; perhaps TRBD2 as D (6 bases). This CDR3 is built from 15 residues. Per the germline V gene, CDR1 is SGHTS and CDR2 is YDEGEE. V was clipped by 4 bases and J by 2 bases, with 14 bases between them. The CDR3 DNA reads TGTGCCAGCAGCCTCCGGGGGAGACCCACAGATACGCAGTATTTT. Amino acid sequence: CASSLRGRPTDTQYF.